The source of this T cell receptor beta chain is a study of Graves' ophthalmopathy and Graves' hyperthyroidism. Study in general: Researchers obtained peripheral blood at initial diagnosis, before any treatment had begun.

Points from the study as a whole: This model predicted ophthalmopathy progression (sensitivity 60% to 71%, specificity about 72%). Most thyroid-expanded clonotypes exceeding 0.001 frequency were also found in blood.

Amplified TCR beta CDR3 regions were obtained using RNA transcripts as template. RT-PCR was first run with HTBI primers, then multiplex PCR in a second round. Using its own MiXCR run on the multiplex PCR reads, TCRdb lists one record per CDR3 protein. The sample yields about 150,000 distinct CDR3 sequences, less than 45% seen once. This clonotype has at least ten counts. Its antigen is undetermined. Out of roughly 9.3 ml of fresh peripheral blood, PBMCs were obtained. The germline CDR1 and CDR2 sequences are SGHTA and FQGNSA. Trimming left V 5 bases short and J 5 bases short, with 12 bases between. This CDR3 has 13 residues.

The V gene is TRBV7-2, the J gene TRBJ2-5; possible D gene TRBD2, 5 bases. This clonotype was obtained from a woman aged 35 to 49 with Graves' ophthalmopathy. Sequenced: peripheral blood. The CDR3 is CASSPARGETQYF. CDR3 nucleotide sequence: TGTGCCAGCAGCCCAGCCCGAGGGGAGACCCAGTACTTC.